This TCR beta chain was captured in a study of T cells in women clearing cervical HPV infection. Study details: Women with histologically confirmed HPV16-related CIN3 or worse, 2 with invasive cancer, served as cases. Case blood was drawn when the lesion was first found; control blood after infection became undetectable.

This CDR3 has 12 amino acids. V was shortened by 4 bases and J by 4 bases, with 10 bases between the two germline ends. Germline V gene sequence: CDR1 GTSNPN, CDR2 SVGIG (reference sequence). On this clone: The read stops 3 residues short of the end of the CDR3; the missing end is completed from the germline J gene.

Produced via immunoSEQ multiplex PCR; TCRdb's table is partial and in-frame only. The sample table includes roughly 28,000 clones. The sample consisted of blood buffy coat. The genes are TRBV30 and TRBJ2-5, with D perhaps matching TRBD1 (6 bases). The TCR was taken from a woman between 18 and 70 years old with a cervical HPV16 infection that either progressed to CIN3+ or cleared (not recorded which). The covered CDR3 bases are TGTGCCTGGAAATGGGGGCGAGAGACC. Encoded protein: CAWKWGRET. The full CDR3 is CAWKWGRETQYF.